What follows are 6 T cell receptor beta chains derived from one specimen sequenced in a study of regulatory T cells in long-lasting Graves disease. Time point here: persistent/refractory GD, antithyroid drugs over 5 years with positive TRAb. PBMC RNA was the source of the TCR library. With iRepertoire HTBI primers and Arm-PCR of CDR3 regions, TCR beta libraries were built. TCRdb fed the multiplex PCR reads into MiXCR, producing one record per CDR3 protein. Of 600,000 to 850,000 distinct CDR3 sequences in the sample, approximately 29% were seen once. Material: peripheral blood mononuclear cells (PBMCs), obtained when the disease was refractory, from a patient treated with antithyroid drugs. The receptors stem from a female donor with Graves disease.

The chain recombines TRBV27 with TRBJ1-2, with D unclear. The CDR3 contains 15 residues. Germline V gives CDR1 MNHEY, CDR2 SMNVEV (reference sequence). V gave up 4 bases and J gave up 8 bases, with 20 bases separating them. The CDR3 coding sequence is TGTGCCAGCAGTTCTCGCCCGAACGACCTGGGGGGCTACACCTTC. Translating gives CASSSRPNDLGGYTF.

V and J are TRBV28 and TRBJ1-3, with TRBD1 matching over 7 bases. V lost 6 bases, J lost 2 bases, and 7 bases stayed unmatched. The CDR3 has 15 amino acids. Germline V gene lookup returns CDR1 MDHEN and CDR2 SYDVKM. As DNA, the CDR3 is TGTGCCAGCAGCTCCGGGACAGATCCTGGAAACACCATATATTTT. Amino acid sequence: CASSSGTDPGNTIYF.

Many counts were recorded for this clonotype. The chain links TRBV6-1 to TRBJ1-5; D call uncertain. The germline gives CDR1 MNHNS, CDR2 SASEGT. The V and J ends lost 1 base and 6 bases respectively, with 7 bases between them. The CDR3 covers 13 residues. The CDR3 region is CASSEGGGQPQHF. CDR3 coding DNA: TGTGCCAGCAGTGAAGGGGGTGGTCAGCCCCAGCATTTT.

At least ten counts were recorded for this clonotype. This chain links TRBV2 with TRBJ2-7; D is uncertain. Germline values: CDR1 SNHLY, CDR2 FYNNEI. This CDR3 is 12 amino acids long. Trimming cost V 3 bases and J 4 bases, with 7 bases left between them. The CDR3 DNA follows: TGTGCCAGCAGTGAGGGCCAATACGAGCAGTACTTC. It yields the protein CASSEGQYEQYF.

This clonotype was picked up many times. This chain connects TRBV11-1 to TRBJ1-1, with TRBD1 as a possible D gene (5 bases). This CDR3 contains 15 residues. The V gene's germline CDR1 is SGHAT and CDR2 FQDESV (reference sequence). V was trimmed by 1 base and J by 1 base, leaving 10 bases between them. The CDR3 bases are TGTGCCAGCAGCTTAGACGGGGGTTCGAACACTGAAGCTTTCTTT. Translated, it gives CASSLDGGSNTEAFF. The full variable domain, rest sourced from reference TRBV11-1 and TRBJ1-1, is EAEVAQSPRYKITEKSQAVAFWCDPISGHATLYWYRQILGQGPELLVQFQDESVVDDSQLPKDRFSAERLKGVDSTLKIQPAELGDSAMYLCASSLDGGSNTEAFFGQGTRLTVV.

Comment on this clonotype: Mismatch with germline at one junction end may stem from a read error. The gene calls are TRBV12-3 or TRBV12-4 and TRBJ1-1, with D uncertain. This CDR3 region has 14 residues. Here the CDR3 DNA reads TGTGCCAGCAGTTTGAGGGCCGGAAACACTGAAGCTCTCTTT. Protein product: CASSLRAGNTEALF.